A single sample gave rise to the 25 T cell receptor beta chains below, sequenced in a study of blood T cell repertoires in COVID-19. Assay: immunoSEQ multiplex PCR; the TCRdb copy retains only in-frame clones and omits some. The table shows approximately 160,000 clones, with more than 75% occurring only once. Input material: PBMCs or T cells enriched from blood (not recorded which). Receptors were obtained from a man aged 40-49 years who had recovered from COVID-19.

This clone was found a few times. This chain links TRBV14 with TRBJ2-1; TRBD2 matches at 7 bases. V dropped 1 base and J dropped 6; count of bases not matched to a gene: 6. Germline lookup yields CDR1 SGHDN and CDR2 FVKESK. The CDR3 runs to 15 residues. This CDR3 is CASSQGSLAVNEQFF. DNA for the CDR3: TGTGCCAGCAGCCAAGGGTCGCTAGCGGTCAATGAGCAGTTCTTC. The entire variable domain, with the rest obtained from reference TRBV14 and TRBJ2-1, is as follows: EAGVTQFPSHSVIEKGQTVTLRCDPISGHDNLYWYRRVMGKEIKFLLHFVKESKQDESGMPNNRFLAERTGGTYSTLKVQPAELEDSGVYFCASSQGSLAVNEQFFGPGTRLTVL.

This clone was recorded a few times. V gene TRBV21-1 combines with J gene TRBJ1-1. TRBV21-1 is a pseudogene segment. CDR3 length: 13 amino acids. CDR3 DNA: TGTGCCAGCAGCAACGGTGAGAACACTGAAGCTTTCTTT. As protein: CASSNGENTEAFF.

The CDR3 DNA sequence: TGTGCCTGGCTCGACGGTTCGACAGGCTATGGCTACACCTTC. Protein: CAWLDGSTGYGYTF. This chain links TRBV30 with TRBJ1-2; tentative D call: TRBD1 (6 bases). The length of the CDR3 is 14 residues. Germline lookup yields CDR1 GTSNPN and CDR2 SVGIG (reference sequence). V was pared by 5 bases and J by 4 bases, with 17 bases between.

V usage is TRBV7-2 and J usage is TRBJ1-1; unclear D gene. The V gene lost 8 bases and the J gene lost 8 bases, with 6 bases spanning the gap. Per germline, CDR1 SGHTA and CDR2 FQGNSA. The length of the CDR3 is 9 residues. The CDR3 reads CASESEAFF. The DNA for the CDR3 is TGTGCCAGCGAGTCGGAAGCTTTCTTT.

This clone was recorded only once. The V gene is TRBV5-1, the J gene TRBJ1-1; 8 nucleotides align to TRBD1. Trimming took 4 bases from V and 5 from J; bases not matched to a gene: 16. The CDR3 runs 17 residues. Germline V CDR1 and CDR2: SGHRS, YFSETQ. CDR3 in amino acids: CASSPKGRGLLTTEAFF. DNA of the CDR3: TGCGCCAGCAGCCCCAAGGGCAGGGGGCTTTTGACGACTGAAGCTTTCTTT.

The CDR3 is CASSSPGLRETQYF. The CDR3 DNA is TGTGCCAGCAGTTCCCCGGGGTTGAGGGAGACCCAGTACTTC. The chain employs TRBV6-5 and TRBJ2-5, with D possibly being TRBD2 (5 bases). The length of the CDR3 is 14 residues. Trimming took off 4 bases at V and 5 bases at J, with 14 bases between the two ends. Germline CDR1 is MNHEY and CDR2 is SVGAGI.

V usage is TRBV5-4 and J usage is TRBJ2-7; possible D gene TRBD1, 5 bases. V was trimmed by 4 bases and J by 1 base, leaving 18 bases between them. The CDR3 has 16 residues. Germline CDR1 SGHNT, CDR2 YYREEE (reference sequence). The CDR3 reads CASSRKVGGASYEQYV. The CDR3 DNA reads TGTGCCAGCAGCCGAAAGGTGGGTGGGGCGTCCTACGAGCAGTACGTC.

The chain links TRBV9 to TRBJ1-3; maybe TRBD1 (5 bases). The CDR3 runs 15 residues. The germline CDR1 and CDR2 sequences are SGDLS and YYNGEE. V lost 3 bases, J lost 4 bases, and 14 bases lay in between. CDR3 DNA: TGTGCCAGCAGCGCGTCTCAGGGATCAGGAAACACCATATATTTT. This codes for CASSASQGSGNTIYF.

The gene calls are TRBV18 and TRBJ1-4; D possibly corresponds to TRBD1 (5 bases). Germline CDR1 KGHSH, CDR2 LQKENI. This CDR3 comprises 16 residues. Trimming removed 2 bases at V and 7 bases at J, with 17 bases between. The chain's CDR3 is CASSPTARGLGEKLFF. As DNA, the CDR3 is TGTGCCAGCTCACCAACCGCGCGGGGCTTGGGTGAAAAACTGTTTTTT.

J is TRBJ1-4 and V is TRBV30; D not resolved. This CDR3 comprises 14 residues. Trimming took 7 bases from V and 4 from J, leaving 16 bases between them. CDR1 is GTSNPN, CDR2 SVGIG, per germline (reference sequence). For the CDR3, the DNA is TGTGCCTTACGGCCGGGATGGGTTAATGAAAAACTGTTTTTT. It specifies CALRPGWVNEKLFF.

This clone has at least ten counts. One end of the junction is discordant with germline, which a read error may explain. The chain employs TRBV3-1 (or the pseudogene TRBV3-2) and TRBJ2-5; D may be TRBD2 (7 bases). The CDR3 extends over 20 amino acids. Per the germline V gene, CDR1 is LGHDT and CDR2 is YNNKEL (reference sequence). In nucleotides, the CDR3 is TGTGCCAGCAGTCAAGATTCCCGGGGGGCAACCAATGGGGCAATCGGGACCCAGTACTTC. It yields the protein CASSQDSRGATNGAIGTQYF.

The chain employs TRBV2 and TRBJ2-1; perhaps TRBD2 as D (5 bases). V was shortened by 8 bases and J by 9 bases, with 20 bases between the two germline ends. CDR3 size: 14 residues. The germline gives CDR1 SNHLY, CDR2 FYNNEI. Here the CDR3 DNA reads TGTGCCAGCCTCCAGGACGGGGATCATTTTGAGCAGTTCTTC. Translation: CASLQDGDHFEQFF.

V and J are TRBV6-1 and TRBJ2-2; TRBD2 matches at 11 bases. The germline CDR1 and CDR2 sequences are MNHNS and SASEGT. The CDR3 sequence is 17 residues long. With V trimmed by 4 bases and J by 2 bases, 6 bases remained unmatched. The CDR3 sequence is CASSARGLADNTGELFF. CDR3 DNA: TGTGCCAGCAGTGCCCGGGGACTAGCGGATAACACCGGGGAGCTGTTTTTT.

CDR3: CASSLSAPGTGVTEAFF. In nucleotides, the CDR3 is TGTGCCAGCAGTTTATCGGCCCCCGGGACAGGGGTTACTGAAGCTTTCTTT. The J gene is TRBJ1-1, the V gene TRBV27, with 10 bases that match TRBD1. V dropped 0 bases and J dropped 5; count of bases not matched to a gene: 9. CDR3 length equals 17 residues. Germline V gives CDR1 MNHEY, CDR2 SMNVEV (reference sequence).

J is TRBJ1-5 and V is TRBV19; D uncertain. The germline V gene encodes CDR1 LNHDA and CDR2 SQIVND (reference sequence). The CDR3 contains 18 residues. V was cut by 8 bases and J by 7 bases, with 30 bases left in between. The CDR3 spells CASCTLTGGRLVRQPQHF. CDR3 nucleotide sequence: TGTGCCAGTTGCACCCTGACCGGCGGCAGACTAGTTAGGCAGCCCCAGCATTTT. Full variable domain (rest looked up from reference TRBV19 and TRBJ1-5): DGGITQSPKYLFRKEGQNVTLSCEQNLNHDAMYWYRQDPGQGLRLIYYSQIVNDFQKGDIAEGYSVSREKKESFPLTVTSAQKNPTAFYLCASCTLTGGRLVRQPQHFGDGTRLSIL.

The chain is built from TRBV2 and TRBJ1-3; 8 bases are shared with TRBD1. CDR1 SNHLY and CDR2 FYNNEI come from the germline V gene. CDR3 length equals 14 residues. V lost 6 bases to trimming and J lost 5 bases; unmatched junction nucleotides: 6. The chain's CDR3 is CASRGTGERNTIYF. CDR3 in DNA: TGTGCCAGCAGGGGGACAGGAGAACGAAACACCATATATTTT.

This rearrangement joins TRBV6-5 to TRBJ2-7; D remains ambiguous. CDR3 length: 12 amino acids. Germline V gene data show CDR1 as MNHEY and CDR2 as SVGAGI. The ends were cut back, 0 bases at V and 5 bases at J, with 5 bases in the middle. CDR3 region: CASSYSADEQYF. The CDR3 region has the DNA TGTGCCAGCAGTTACTCGGCCGACGAGCAGTACTTC.

The V and J genes are TRBV11-2 and TRBJ1-3; D might be TRBD1 (6 bases). The CDR3 runs 18 residues. CDR1 SGHAT and CDR2 FQNNGV come from the germline V gene. V was trimmed by 5 bases and J by 0 bases, leaving 20 bases between them. The CDR3 region is CASSPGRGQSLSGNTIYF. The CDR3 coding sequence is TGTGCCAGCAGCCCGGGGAGAGGACAGTCCCTCTCTGGAAACACCATATATTTT.

The chain is built from TRBV19 and TRBJ1-2; the D gene is possibly TRBD1 (6 bases). The CDR3 contains 13 residues. Per germline, CDR1 LNHDA and CDR2 SQIVND (reference sequence). V was pared by 9 bases and J by 6 bases, with 17 bases between. The CDR3, as DNA: TGTGCCAGCCGGGCGGAAGACAGGCATGGCTACACCTTC. Translation gives CASRAEDRHGYTF.

The gene calls are TRBV5-1 and TRBJ1-2, with a weak D call TRBD1 (5 bases). Trimming took off 2 bases at V and 8 bases at J, with 28 bases between the two ends. The CDR3 is made up of 18 amino acids. Germline CDR1 is SGHRS and CDR2 is YFSETQ. Here the CDR3 reads CASSFGGFFGRNNPGYTF. For the CDR3, the DNA is TGCGCCAGCAGCTTTGGGGGGTTTTTCGGCCGCAATAATCCCGGCTACACCTTC. Variable domain in full (rest from reference TRBV5-1 and TRBJ1-2): KAGVTQTPRYLIKTRGQQVTLSCSPISGHRSVSWYQQTPGQGLQFLFEYFSETQRNKGNFPGRFSGRQFSNSRSEMNVSTLELGDSALYLCASSFGGFFGRNNPGYTFGSGTRLTVV.

This clone occurred a few times. The chain combines TRBV1 with TRBJ2-3; the table calls TRBD1, which could not be checked here. TRBV1 is a pseudogene segment. This CDR3 spans 17 amino acids. The CDR3 region is CTSSFPPGHRGTDTQYF. CDR3 sequence (DNA): TGCACCAGCAGCTTTCCCCCGGGCCATAGGGGGACAGATACGCAGTATTTT.

Worth noting for this clone: This specimen includes other DNA sequences encoding the same CDR3. This sequence joins TRBV7-3 and TRBJ1-1; no firm D call. Trimming removed 2 bases at V and 4 bases at J, with 8 bases between. The CDR3 sequence is 13 residues long. CDR1 and CDR2 (germline): SGHTA, FQGTGA. CDR3 bases: TGTGCCAGCAGCTTATTGCGGAGCACTGAAGCTTTCTTT. Protein sequence: CASSLLRSTEAFF. Full variable domain (missing parts from reference TRBV7-3 and TRBJ1-1): GAGVSQTPSNKVTEKGKYVELRCDPISGHTALYWYRQSLGQGPEFLIYFQGTGAADDSGLPNDRFFAVRPEGSVSTLKIQRTERGDSAVYLCASSLLRSTEAFFGQGTRLTVV.

This clone was recorded once. The chain links TRBV15 to TRBJ1-3; D uncertain. The CDR3 contains 15 residues. Trimming took 0 bases from V and 4 from J, leaving 10 bases between them. Germline-derived CDR1 and CDR2 are LNHNV and YYDKDF (reference sequence). The CDR3 protein is CATSRDGVSGNTIYF. CDR3 nucleotides: TGTGCCACCAGCAGAGACGGGGTTTCCGGAAACACCATATATTTT. Full variable domain (missing parts from reference TRBV15 and TRBJ1-3): DAMVIQNPRYQVTQFGKPVTLSCSQTLNHNVMYWYQQKSSQAPKLLFHYYDKDFNNEADTPDNFQSRRPNTSFCFLDIRSPGLGDTAMYLCATSRDGVSGNTIYFGEGSWLTVV.

This clone came up many times. A junction end diverges from the germline sequence, so it may reflect a read error. The chain uses TRBV5-6 and TRBJ1-2; 11 bases are a match to TRBD1. This CDR3 contains 12 residues. Per the germline V gene, CDR1 is SGHDT and CDR2 is YYEEEE. The DNA of the CDR3 is TGTGCCAGCAGCTCGGGGACAGGGGGGAACCACTTC. Translated, it gives CASSSGTGGNHF.

The chain combines TRBV19 with TRBJ2-2; 8 bases agree with TRBD2. Germline V gene lookup returns CDR1 LNHDA and CDR2 SQIVND (reference sequence). The CDR3 spans 15 residues. Trimming took 6 bases from V and 7 from J; bases not matched to a gene: 10. CDR3 in DNA: TGTGCCAGTAGCGTTCGGGGGGGCCCAAGCGGGGAGCTGTTTTTT. Its protein is CASSVRGGPSGELFF.